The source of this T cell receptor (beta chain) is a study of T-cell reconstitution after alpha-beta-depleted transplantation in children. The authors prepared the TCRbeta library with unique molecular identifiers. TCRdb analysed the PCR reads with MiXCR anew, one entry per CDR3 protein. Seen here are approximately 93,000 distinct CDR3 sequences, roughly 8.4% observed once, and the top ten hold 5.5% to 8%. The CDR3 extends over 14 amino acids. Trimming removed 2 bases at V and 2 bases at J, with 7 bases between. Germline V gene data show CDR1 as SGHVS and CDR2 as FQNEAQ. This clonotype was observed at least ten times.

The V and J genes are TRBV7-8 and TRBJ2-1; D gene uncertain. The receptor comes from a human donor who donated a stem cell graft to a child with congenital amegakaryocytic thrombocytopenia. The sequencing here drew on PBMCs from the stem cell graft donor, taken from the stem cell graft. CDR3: CASSLYVAYNEQFF. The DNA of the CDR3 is TGTGCCAGCAGCTTATACGTAGCCTACAATGAGCAGTTCTTC.